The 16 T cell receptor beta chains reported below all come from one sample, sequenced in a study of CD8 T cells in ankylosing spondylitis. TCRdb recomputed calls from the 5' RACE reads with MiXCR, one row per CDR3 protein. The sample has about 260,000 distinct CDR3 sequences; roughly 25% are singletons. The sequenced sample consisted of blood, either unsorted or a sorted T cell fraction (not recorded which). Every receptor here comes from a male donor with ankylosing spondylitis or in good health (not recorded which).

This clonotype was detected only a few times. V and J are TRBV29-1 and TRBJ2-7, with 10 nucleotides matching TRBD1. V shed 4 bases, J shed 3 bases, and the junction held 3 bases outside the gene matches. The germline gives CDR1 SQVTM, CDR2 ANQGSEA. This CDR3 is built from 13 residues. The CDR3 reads CSVVGTGVYEQYF. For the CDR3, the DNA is TGCAGCGTTGTTGGGACAGGGGTCTACGAGCAGTACTTC.

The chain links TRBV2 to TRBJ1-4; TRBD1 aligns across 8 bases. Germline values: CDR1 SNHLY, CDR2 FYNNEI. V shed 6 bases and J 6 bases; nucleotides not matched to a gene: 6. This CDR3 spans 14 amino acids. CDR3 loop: CASRRDRSDEKLFF. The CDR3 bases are TGTGCCAGCAGGAGGGACAGGTCGGATGAAAAACTGTTTTTT.

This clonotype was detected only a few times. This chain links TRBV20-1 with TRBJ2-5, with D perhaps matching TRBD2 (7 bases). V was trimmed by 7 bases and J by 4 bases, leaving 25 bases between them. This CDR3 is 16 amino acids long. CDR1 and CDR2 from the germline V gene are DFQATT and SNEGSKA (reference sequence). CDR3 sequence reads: CSGSGSGGALGETQYF. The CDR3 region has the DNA TGCAGTGGGTCGGGGTCGGGGGGCGCGTTGGGAGAGACCCAGTACTTC.

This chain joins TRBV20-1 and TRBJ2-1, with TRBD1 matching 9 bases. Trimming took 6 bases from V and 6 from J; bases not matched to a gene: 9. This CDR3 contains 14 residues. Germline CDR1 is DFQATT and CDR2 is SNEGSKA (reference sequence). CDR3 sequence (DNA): TGCAGTGCGACACCGGGACAGGGAGGCAATGAGCAGTTCTTC. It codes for CSATPGQGGNEQFF.

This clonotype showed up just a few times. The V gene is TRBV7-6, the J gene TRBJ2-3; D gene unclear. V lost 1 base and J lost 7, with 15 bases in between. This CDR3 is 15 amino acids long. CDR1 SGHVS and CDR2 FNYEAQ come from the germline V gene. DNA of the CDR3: TGTGCCAGCAGCTTAGTAGGCAGGACCGCTCATACGCAGTATTTT. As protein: CASSLVGRTAHTQYF.

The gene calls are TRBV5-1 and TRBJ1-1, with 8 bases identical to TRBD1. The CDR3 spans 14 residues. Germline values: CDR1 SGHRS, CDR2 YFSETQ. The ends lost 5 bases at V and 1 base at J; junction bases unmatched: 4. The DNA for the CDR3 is TGCGCCAGCAGACCCACAGGGGGGAACACTGAAGCTTTCTTT. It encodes CASRPTGGNTEAFF.

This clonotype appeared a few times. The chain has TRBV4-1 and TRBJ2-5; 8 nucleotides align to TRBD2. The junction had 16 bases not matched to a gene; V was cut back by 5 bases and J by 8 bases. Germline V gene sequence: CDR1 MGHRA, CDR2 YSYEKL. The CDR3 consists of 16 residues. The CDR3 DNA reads TGCGCCAGCAGCTCCACAAGGACTAGCCGGATGTCAACCCAGTACTTC. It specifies CASSSTRTSRMSTQYF.

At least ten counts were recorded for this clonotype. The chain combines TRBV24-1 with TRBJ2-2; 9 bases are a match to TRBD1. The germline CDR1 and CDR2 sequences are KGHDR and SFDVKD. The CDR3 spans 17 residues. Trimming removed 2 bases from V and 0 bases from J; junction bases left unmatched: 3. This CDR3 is CATSDSGQGANTGELFF. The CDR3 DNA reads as TGTGCCACCAGTGATTCGGGACAGGGCGCGAACACCGGGGAGCTGTTTTTT.

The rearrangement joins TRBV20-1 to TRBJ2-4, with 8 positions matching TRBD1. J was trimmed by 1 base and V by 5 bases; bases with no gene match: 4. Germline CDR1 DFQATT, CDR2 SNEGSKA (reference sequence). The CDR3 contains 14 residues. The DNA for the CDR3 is TGCAGTGCTCCGGACAGGGAGGCCAAAAACATTCAGTACTTC. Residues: CSAPDREAKNIQYF.

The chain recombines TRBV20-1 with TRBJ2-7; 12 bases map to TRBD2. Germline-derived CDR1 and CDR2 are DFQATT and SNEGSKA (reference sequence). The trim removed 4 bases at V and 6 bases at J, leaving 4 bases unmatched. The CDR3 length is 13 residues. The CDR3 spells CSAKALAGGEQYF. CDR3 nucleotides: TGCAGTGCTAAGGCACTAGCGGGAGGCGAGCAGTACTTC.

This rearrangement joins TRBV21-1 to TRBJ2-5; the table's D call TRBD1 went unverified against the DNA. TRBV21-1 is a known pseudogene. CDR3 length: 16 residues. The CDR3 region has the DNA TGTGCCAGCAGCCCCGCAGCAGGGCGGTACCAAGAGACCCAGTACTTC. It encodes CASSPAAGRYQETQYF.

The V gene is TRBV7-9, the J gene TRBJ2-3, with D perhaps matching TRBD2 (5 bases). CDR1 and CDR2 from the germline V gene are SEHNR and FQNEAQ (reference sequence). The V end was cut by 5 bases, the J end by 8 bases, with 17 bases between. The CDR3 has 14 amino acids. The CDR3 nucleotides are TGTGCCAGCAGCCCTCAGGTGCTAGCCGGTACGCAGTATTTT. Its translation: CASSPQVLAGTQYF.

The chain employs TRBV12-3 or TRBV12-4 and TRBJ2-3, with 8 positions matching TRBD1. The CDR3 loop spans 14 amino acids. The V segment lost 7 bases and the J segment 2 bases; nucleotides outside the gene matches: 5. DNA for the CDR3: TGTGCCAGCACGGACAGGGCGGCCACAGATACGCAGTATTTT. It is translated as CASTDRAATDTQYF.

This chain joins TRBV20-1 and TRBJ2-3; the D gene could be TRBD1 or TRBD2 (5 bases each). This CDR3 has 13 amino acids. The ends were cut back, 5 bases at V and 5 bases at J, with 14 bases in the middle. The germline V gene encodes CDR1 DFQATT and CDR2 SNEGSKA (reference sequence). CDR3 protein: CSADWGSGDTQYF. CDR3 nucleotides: TGCAGTGCTGACTGGGGGTCAGGAGATACGCAGTATTTT.

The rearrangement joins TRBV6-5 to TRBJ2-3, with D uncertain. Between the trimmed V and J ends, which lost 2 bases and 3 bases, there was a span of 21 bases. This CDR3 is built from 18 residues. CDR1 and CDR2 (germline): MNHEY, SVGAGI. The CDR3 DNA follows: TGTGCCAGCAGTTACGACCTGGGAACGCTCGGTAGAACAGATACGCAGTATTTT. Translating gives CASSYDLGTLGRTDTQYF.

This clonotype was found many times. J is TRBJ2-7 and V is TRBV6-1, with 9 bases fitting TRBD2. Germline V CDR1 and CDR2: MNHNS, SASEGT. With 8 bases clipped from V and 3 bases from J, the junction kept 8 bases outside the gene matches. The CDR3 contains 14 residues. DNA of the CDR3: TGTGCCAGCGCCCGGACTAGCGTGGGCTACGAGCAGTACTTC. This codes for CASARTSVGYEQYF.